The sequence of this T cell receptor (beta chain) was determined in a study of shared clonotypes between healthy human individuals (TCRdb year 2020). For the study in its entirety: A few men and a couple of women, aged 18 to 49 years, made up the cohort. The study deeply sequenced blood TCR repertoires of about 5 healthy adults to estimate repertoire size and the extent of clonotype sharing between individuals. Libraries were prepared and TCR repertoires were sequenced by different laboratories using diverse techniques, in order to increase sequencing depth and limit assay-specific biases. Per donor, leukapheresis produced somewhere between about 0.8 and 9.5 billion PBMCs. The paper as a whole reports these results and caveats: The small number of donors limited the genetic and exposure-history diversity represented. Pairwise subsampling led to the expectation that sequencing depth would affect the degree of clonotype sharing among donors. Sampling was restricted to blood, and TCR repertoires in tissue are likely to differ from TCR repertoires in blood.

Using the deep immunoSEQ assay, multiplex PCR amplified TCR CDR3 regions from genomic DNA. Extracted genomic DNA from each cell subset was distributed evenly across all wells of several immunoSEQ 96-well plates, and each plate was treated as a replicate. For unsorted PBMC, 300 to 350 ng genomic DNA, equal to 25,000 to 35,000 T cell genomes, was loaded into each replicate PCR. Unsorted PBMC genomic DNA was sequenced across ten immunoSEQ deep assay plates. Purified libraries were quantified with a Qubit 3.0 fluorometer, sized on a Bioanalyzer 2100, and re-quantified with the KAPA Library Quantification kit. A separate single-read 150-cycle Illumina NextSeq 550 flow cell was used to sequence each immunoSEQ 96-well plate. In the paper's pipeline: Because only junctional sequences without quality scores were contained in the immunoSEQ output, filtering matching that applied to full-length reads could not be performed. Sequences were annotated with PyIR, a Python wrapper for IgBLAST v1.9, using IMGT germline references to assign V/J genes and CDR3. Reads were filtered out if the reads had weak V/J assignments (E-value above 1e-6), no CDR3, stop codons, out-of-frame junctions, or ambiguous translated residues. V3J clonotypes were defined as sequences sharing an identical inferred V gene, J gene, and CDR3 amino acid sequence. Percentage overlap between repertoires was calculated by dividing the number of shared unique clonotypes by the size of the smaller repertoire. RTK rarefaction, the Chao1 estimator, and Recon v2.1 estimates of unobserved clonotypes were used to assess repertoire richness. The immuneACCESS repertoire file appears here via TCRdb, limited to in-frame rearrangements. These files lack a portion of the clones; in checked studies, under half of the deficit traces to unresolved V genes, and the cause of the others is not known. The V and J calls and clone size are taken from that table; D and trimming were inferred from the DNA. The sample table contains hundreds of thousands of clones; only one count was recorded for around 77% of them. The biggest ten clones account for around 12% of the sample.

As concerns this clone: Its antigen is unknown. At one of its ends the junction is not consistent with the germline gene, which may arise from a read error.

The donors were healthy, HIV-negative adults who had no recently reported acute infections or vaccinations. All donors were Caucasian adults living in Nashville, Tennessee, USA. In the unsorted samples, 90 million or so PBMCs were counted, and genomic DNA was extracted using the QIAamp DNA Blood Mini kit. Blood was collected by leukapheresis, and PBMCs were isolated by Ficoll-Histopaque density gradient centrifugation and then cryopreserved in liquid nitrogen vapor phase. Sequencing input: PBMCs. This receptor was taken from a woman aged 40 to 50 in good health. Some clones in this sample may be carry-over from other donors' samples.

This receptor carries the CDR3 CAGSIMNTEAFF. The nucleotide sequence is TGTGCCGGCAGCATAATGAACACTGAAGCTTTCTTT. The receptor chain draws on TRBV28 and TRBJ1-1; no D segment can be confidently identified. CDR3 length: 12 amino acids, cysteine to phenylalanine. The DNA shown is the 36-base CDR3, in frame from base 1. For CDR1 and CDR2, the germline V gene lists MDHEN and SYDVKM.